This T cell receptor (beta chain) was sequenced in a study of blood T cell repertoires in COVID-19. Study-wide background: There were acute and convalescent COVID-19 samples, and they came from the United States, Italy and Spain. From T cells, B-cell-depleted T cells, or PBMCs came the material, which was cDNA or gDNA.

This CDR3 is built from 14 residues. Germline lookup yields CDR1 MNHEY and CDR2 SVGAGI. The germline V and J ends were trimmed by 6 bases and 5 bases, with 16 bases remaining between them. Original data processing: The authors estimated nucleated cell counts from reference gene primer amplification. Using immunoSEQ multiplex PCR, the repertoire was profiled, and TCRdb retains in-frame clones only, with some absent. That table furnishes V, J and clone size, whereas the DNA furnished D and trimming. The sample includes some 180,000 clones, roughly 89% of them seen just once. The sequence derives from a man aged 35-49 years with acute or convalescent COVID-19. Sequencing used peripheral blood. This rearrangement joins TRBV6-5 to TRBJ1-2, with D tentatively TRBD1 (6 bases). In DNA, the CDR3 is TGTGCCAGCAGCCCACTCAGGGGAGGGTATGGCTACACCTTC. It translates to CASSPLRGGYGYTF.